This T cell receptor beta chain originates from a study of T cells after yellow fever vaccination. About the study: Fractions low in cell number were prepared with SMART-Seq v4 Ultra Low Input.

Comments on this clonotype: The antigen is undetermined.

The authors made TCR cDNA by 5'RACE template switching, adding a universal primer site and UMIs. MiXCR, run by TCRdb on the 5' RACE reads, gives a single entry per CDR3 protein. This sample carries around 350,000 distinct CDR3 sequences, 6% to 8% of them seen once, and the ten largest clones take 14% to 15%. Study conclusions and caveats: Any FACS-sorted repertoire could hold abundant clonotypes that contaminate it from the bulk population. The study re-detected most primary-vaccination clones after the booster (around 96% CD4, roughly 85% CD8).

This CDR3 comprises 14 residues. The germline V gene encodes CDR1 SGHTA and CDR2 FQGNSA. J lost 5 bases, V lost 4 bases, and 6 bases had no gene match. The chain uses TRBV7-2 and TRBJ1-1; 8 nucleotides align to TRBD1. The input for sequencing was PBMCs, taken 5 days after the yellow fever booster vaccination. This TCR was sampled from a man aged 25 to 45 who received the YFV17D yellow fever vaccine. The CDR3 sequence: CASSSYRGETEAFF. The CDR3 DNA reads as TGTGCCAGCAGCTCCTACAGGGGGGAAACTGAAGCTTTCTTT.